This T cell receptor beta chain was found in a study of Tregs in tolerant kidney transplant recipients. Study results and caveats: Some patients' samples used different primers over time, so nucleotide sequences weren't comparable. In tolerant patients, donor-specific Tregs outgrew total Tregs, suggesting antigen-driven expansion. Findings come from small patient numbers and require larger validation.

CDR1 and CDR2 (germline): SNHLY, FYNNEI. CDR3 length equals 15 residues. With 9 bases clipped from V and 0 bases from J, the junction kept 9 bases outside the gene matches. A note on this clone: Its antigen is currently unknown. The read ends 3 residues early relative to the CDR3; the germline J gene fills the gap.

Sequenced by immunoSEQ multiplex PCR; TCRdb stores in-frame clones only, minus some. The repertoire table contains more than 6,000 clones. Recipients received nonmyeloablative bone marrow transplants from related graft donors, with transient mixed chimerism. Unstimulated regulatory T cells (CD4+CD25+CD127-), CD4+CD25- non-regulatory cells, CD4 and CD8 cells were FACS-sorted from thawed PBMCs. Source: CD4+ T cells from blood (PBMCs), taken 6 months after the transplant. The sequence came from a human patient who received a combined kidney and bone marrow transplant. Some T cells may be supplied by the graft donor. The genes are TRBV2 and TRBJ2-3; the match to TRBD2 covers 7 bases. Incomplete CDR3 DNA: TGTGCCAGAAAGCGGGGCTCGAGGAGCACAGATACG. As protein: CARKRGSRSTDT. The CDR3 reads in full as CARKRGSRSTDTQYF. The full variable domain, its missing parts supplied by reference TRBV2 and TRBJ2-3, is EPEVTQTPSHQVTQMGQEVILRCVPISNHLYFYWYRQILGQKVEFLVSFYNNEISEKSEIFDDQFSVERPDGSNFTLKIRSTKLEDSAMYFCARKRGSRSTDTQYFGPGTRLTVL.